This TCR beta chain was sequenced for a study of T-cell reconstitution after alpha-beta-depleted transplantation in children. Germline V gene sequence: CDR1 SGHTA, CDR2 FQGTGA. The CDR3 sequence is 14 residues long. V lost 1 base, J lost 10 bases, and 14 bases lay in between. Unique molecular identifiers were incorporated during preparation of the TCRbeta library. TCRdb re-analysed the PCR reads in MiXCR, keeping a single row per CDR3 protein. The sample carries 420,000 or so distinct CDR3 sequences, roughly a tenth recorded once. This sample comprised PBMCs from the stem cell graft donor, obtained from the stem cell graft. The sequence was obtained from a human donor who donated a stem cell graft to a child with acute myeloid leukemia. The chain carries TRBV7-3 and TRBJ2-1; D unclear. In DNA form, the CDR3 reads TGTGCCAGCAGCTTAAGGCCCCTTGCTCGGGAGCAGTTCTTC. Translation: CASSLRPLAREQFF.